The sample holds one count of the clone carrying this T cell receptor (beta chain). Measured with immunoSEQ multiplex PCR; TCRdb has only the in-frame clones, and not every one. The sample yields about 240,000 clones, about four fifths seen once. Germline CDR1 reads MNHEY; CDR2 reads SMNVEV (reference sequence). The CDR3 is 16 amino acids. V lost 0 bases and J lost 0, with 11 bases in between. This sample was taken from a study of blood T cell repertoires in COVID-19. The chain is built from TRBV27 and TRBJ1-1, with D perhaps matching TRBD1 (5 bases). The TCR sequence derives from a young woman with acute or convalescent COVID-19. Sequencing used peripheral blood. CDR3 DNA: TGTGCCAGCAGTTTATCGGCAGGGTTCATGAACACTGAAGCTTTCTTT. It specifies CASSLSAGFMNTEAFF.